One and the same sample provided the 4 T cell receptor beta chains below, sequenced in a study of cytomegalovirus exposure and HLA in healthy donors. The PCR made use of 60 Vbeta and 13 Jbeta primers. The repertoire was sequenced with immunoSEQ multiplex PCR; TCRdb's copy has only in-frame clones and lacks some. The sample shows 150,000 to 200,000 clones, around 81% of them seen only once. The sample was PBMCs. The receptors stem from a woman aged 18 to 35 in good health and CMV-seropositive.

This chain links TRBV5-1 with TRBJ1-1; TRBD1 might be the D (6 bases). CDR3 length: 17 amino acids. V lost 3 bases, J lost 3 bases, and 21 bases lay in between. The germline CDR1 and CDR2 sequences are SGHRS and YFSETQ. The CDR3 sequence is CASSSSGVSGAHTEAFF. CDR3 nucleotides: TGCGCCAGCAGCTCCAGTGGGGTCTCAGGGGCACACACTGAAGCTTTCTTT.

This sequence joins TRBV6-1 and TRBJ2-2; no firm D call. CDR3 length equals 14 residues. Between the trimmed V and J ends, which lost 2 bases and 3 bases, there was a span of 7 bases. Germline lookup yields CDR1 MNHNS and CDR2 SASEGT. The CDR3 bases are TGTGCCAGCAGTGAAATAAACTACACCGGGGAGCTGTTTTTT. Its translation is CASSEINYTGELFF.

The chain's CDR3 is CASSQEKRGSTDTQYF. CDR3 sequence (DNA): TGCGCCAGCAGCCAAGAGAAGAGGGGGAGCACAGATACGCAGTATTTT. The rearrangement links TRBV4-1 to TRBJ2-3; possible D gene TRBD1, 6 bases. CDR1 is MGHRA, CDR2 YSYEKL, per germline. This CDR3 is built from 16 residues. V was shortened by 0 bases and J by 0 bases, with 10 bases between the two germline ends.

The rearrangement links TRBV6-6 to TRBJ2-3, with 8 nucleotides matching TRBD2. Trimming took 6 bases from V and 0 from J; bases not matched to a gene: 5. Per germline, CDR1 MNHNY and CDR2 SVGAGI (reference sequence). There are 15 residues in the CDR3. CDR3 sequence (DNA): TGTGCCAGCAGAACCGGGGGGGCGAGCACAGATACGCAGTATTTT. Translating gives CASRTGGASTDTQYF.